This T cell receptor (beta chain) was found in a study of T cell repertoires in cytomegalovirus infection. On the study more broadly: Indicated by public TCR beta signatures were CMV infection and matching HLA type. Study results and limitations: In two of eight donors, the top clonotype was HLA-C-restricted CMV-specific. Carriers of CMV and the relevant HLA type were discriminated by public TCR beta frequency.

CDR1 is SGHVS and CDR2 is FQNEAQ in the germline V gene. V shed 0 bases and J shed 6 bases, with 17 bases lying between them. The CDR3 covers 16 residues. TCRdb re-derived calls from the reads in MiXCR, one entry per CDR3 protein. The sample records some 100,000 distinct CDR3 sequences, about 30% being singletons. This clonotype was detected only a few times. Its specificity is unknown. This chain links TRBV7-8 with TRBJ1-1; tentative D call: TRBD1 (6 bases). The clonotype comes from a human donor in good health (CMV status not recorded). Some clones in this sample may be carry-over from other donors' samples. The sample consisted of CD8+ T cells from cultured PBMCs, taken from culture after CMV antigen stimulation. CDR3 nucleotide sequence: TGTGCCAGCAGCTTAGCGGGGGGGGCTGATTGGTCTGAAGCTTTCTTT. This sequence encodes CASSLAGGADWSEAFF.